Following are 14 T cell receptor beta chains from one sample sequenced in a study of PD-L1 blockade in urothelial cancer. Clones were sequenced by immunoSEQ multiplex PCR, and TCRdb holds only the in-frame ones, with some missing. The repertoire consists of over 65,000 clones, with under 90% occurring once and the leading ten covering around 4.7%. The specimen comprised PBMCs, sampled around atezolizumab (anti-PD-L1) treatment. These receptors came from a man between 65 and 85 years old with urothelial cancer.

V is TRBV5-1 and J is TRBJ2-1, with 14 bases aligning to TRBD2. CDR3 length equals 18 residues. V gave up 4 bases and J gave up 5 bases; unmatched junction bases: 11. Germline V CDR1 and CDR2: SGHRS, YFSETQ. CDR3: CASSRGLAGGWGHNEQFF. In nucleotides, the CDR3 is TGCGCCAGCAGCCGAGGACTAGCGGGAGGTTGGGGCCACAATGAGCAGTTCTTC.

This clone was detected a few times. The chain couples TRBV6-5 to TRBJ2-3; D possibly corresponds to TRBD1 (6 bases). CDR3 length equals 14 residues. Germline CDR1 and CDR2: MNHEY and SVGAGI. The V end lost 5 bases, the J end lost 7 bases, and 16 bases lay between the germline ends. CDR3 DNA sequence: TGTGCCAGCAGTCAGACACAGGGTGGGAATACGCAGTATTTT. Protein: CASSQTQGGNTQYF.

The V call is TRBV9, the J call TRBJ2-7; a weak D match, TRBD1 (6 bases). Germline V gene lookup returns CDR1 SGDLS and CDR2 YYNGEE. This CDR3 is 13 amino acids long. Trimming shortened V by 4 bases and J by 0 bases, and 8 bases separated the two germline ends. CDR3 sequence (DNA): TGTGCCAGCAGCCGGGACAACTCCTACGAGCAGTACTTC. Its protein is CASSRDNSYEQYF.

The rearrangement links TRBV5-1 to TRBJ2-1, with 7 positions matching TRBD1. The germline gives CDR1 SGHRS, CDR2 YFSETQ. V shed 3 bases and J 5 bases; nucleotides not matched to a gene: 8. The CDR3 extends over 15 amino acids. CDR3 in amino acids: CASSSTGVGDNEQFF. The DNA of the CDR3 is TGCGCCAGCAGCTCAACAGGGGTGGGGGACAATGAGCAGTTCTTC.

This clone turned up a few times. V is TRBV4-1 and J is TRBJ2-4, with 10 bases matching TRBD2. With V trimmed by 2 bases and J by 3 bases, 7 bases remained unmatched. Germline lookup yields CDR1 MGHRA and CDR2 YSYEKL. The CDR3 contains 17 residues. The CDR3 nucleotides are TGCGCCAGCAGCCAATTTGGAATAGCGGGAGGCAAAAACATTCAGTACTTC. Protein: CASSQFGIAGGKNIQYF.

This rearrangement joins TRBV7-9 to TRBJ2-2, with 7 bases that match TRBD1. Germline V CDR1 and CDR2: SEHNR, FQNEAQ (reference sequence). J was trimmed by 6 bases and V by 5 bases; bases with no gene match: 6. The CDR3 has 14 residues. CDR3 coding DNA: TGTGCCAGCAGCGCCGGGACAGTATCCGGGGAGCTGTTTTTT. It specifies CASSAGTVSGELFF.

The chain uses TRBV21-1 and TRBJ1-2. TRBV21-1 is listed as a pseudogene. The CDR3 loop spans 17 amino acids. The CDR3 spells CASSPFPTCSNSYGYTF. CDR3 bases: TGTGCCAGCAGCCCTTTCCCCACTTGCTCCAATTCCTATGGCTACACCTTC.

The CDR3 loop is CASSEESLLAPEQFF. CDR3 bases: TGTGCCAGCAGCGAGGAGTCTCTCCTTGCCCCTGAGCAGTTCTTC. The chain carries TRBV5-6 and TRBJ2-1, with unresolved D. Germline lookup yields CDR1 SGHDT and CDR2 YYEEEE. Trimming removed 4 bases from V and 9 bases from J, with 20 bases in between. This CDR3 comprises 15 residues.

This sequence joins TRBV7-3 and TRBJ2-1; 11 bases are shared with TRBD1. The CDR3 loop spans 14 amino acids. V trimming: 9 bases; J trimming: 4 bases; junction bases outside the gene matches: 5. In germline, CDR1 is SGHTA, CDR2 FQGTGA. This CDR3 is CARRGQGGYNEQFF. CDR3 DNA: TGTGCCAGAAGGGGACAGGGGGGGTACAATGAGCAGTTCTTC.

The V and J genes are TRBV19 and TRBJ2-3; TRBD2 matches at 7 bases. The J segment lost 3 bases and the V segment lost 1 base, leaving 7 bases of the junction unmatched. There are 16 residues in the CDR3. Per the germline V gene, CDR1 is LNHDA and CDR2 is SQIVND (reference sequence). CDR3 loop: CASSIAPTSATDTQYF. As DNA, the CDR3 is TGTGCCAGTAGTATAGCCCCCACTAGCGCGACAGATACGCAGTATTTT.

The chain uses TRBV6-5 and TRBJ2-7, with TRBD2 matching over 9 bases. J gave up 4 bases and V 2 bases, and 6 bases lay outside the gene matches. The CDR3 consists of 15 residues. Germline-derived CDR1 and CDR2 are MNHEY and SVGAGI. In nucleotides, the CDR3 is TGTGCCAGCAGTTACCGCGGACTAGCGTGGTACGAGCAGTACTTC. Amino acid sequence: CASSYRGLAWYEQYF.

J is TRBJ2-5 and V is TRBV6-6; D may be TRBD1 (6 bases). From germline, CDR1 is MNHNY and CDR2 SVGAGI (reference sequence). V was cut by 4 bases and J by 0 bases, with 9 bases left in between. The CDR3 runs to 14 residues. The CDR3: CASSFGQHQETQYF. The CDR3 DNA reads TGTGCCAGCAGTTTTGGACAGCACCAAGAGACCCAGTACTTC.

Remarks on this clone: One junction end disagrees with the germline gene, perhaps due to a read error. The rearrangement uses TRBV30 and TRBJ2-3; 10 bases match TRBD2. Germline lookup yields CDR1 GTSNPN and CDR2 SVGIG (reference sequence). The CDR3 extends over 14 amino acids. The CDR3 DNA reads as TGTGCCGGGAGAGCGGGAGGGAGCACAGATACGCAGTATTTT. Its translation is CAGRAGGSTDTQYF.

This clone turned up a few times. The rearrangement uses TRBV18 and TRBJ2-2, with 10 bases that match TRBD2. This CDR3 region has 16 residues. V dropped 1 base and J dropped 5; count of bases not matched to a gene: 4. Germline V CDR1 and CDR2: KGHSH, LQKENI. CDR3 DNA sequence: TGTGCCAGCTCACCACAGCCTAGCGGGAGTACCGGGGAGCTGTTTTTT. Its translation: CASSPQPSGSTGELFF.